This TCR beta chain was documented in a study of yellow fever vaccine responses in identical twins. General study findings and limits: Vaccine T cell responses of twins reportedly seemed partly convergent and partly personalized.

TCRdb fed the RT-PCR reads into MiXCR, producing one record per CDR3 protein. The table records over 15,000 distinct CDR3 sequences, roughly 60% of them present only once. Worth noting for this clonotype: No antigen is known for it.

From germline, CDR1 is SEHNR and CDR2 FQNEAQ (reference sequence). The V end lost 5 bases, the J end lost 4 bases, and 14 bases lay between the germline ends. This CDR3 is built from 14 residues. This TCR was sampled from a woman aged 18-30 years who received the yellow fever vaccine. This material consisted of T cells from blood (PBMCs), unsorted or a sorted subset (not recorded which), taken before or after yellow fever vaccination (not recorded which). This chain connects TRBV7-9 to TRBJ2-5; D is possibly TRBD1 or TRBD2 (6 bases each). The CDR3, as DNA: TGTGCCAGCAGCCTCCGTAGGGGGGCAGAGACCCAGTACTTC. This sequence encodes CASSLRRGAETQYF. Full variable domain (remainder filled in from reference TRBV7-9 and TRBJ2-5): DTGVSQNPRHKITKRGQNVTFRCDPISEHNRLYWYRQTLGQGPEFLTYFQNEAQLEKSRLLSDRFSAERPKGSFSTLEIQRTEQGDSAMYLCASSLRRGAETQYFGPGTRLLVL.